This passage covers 31 T cell receptor beta chains from one sample sequenced in a study of Ad26.COV2.S vaccination and SARS-CoV-2 variants. The treatment was: about 20 received Ad26.COV2.S at low or high dose, single or two shots; a few received placebo; per-sample allocation not given. After the first vaccine or placebo injection, samples were drawn on day 63. TCRdb's copy holds only in-frame clones and misses some; the assay was immunoSEQ multiplex PCR. Among about 400,000 clones, roughly 90% were seen once, and the ten largest hold 1.5% to 2%. The sequences come from peripheral blood, collected in a trial of Ad26.COV2.S vaccine versus placebo. These receptors came from a person between 18 and 59 years old who received the Ad26.COV2.S COVID-19 vaccine or a placebo.

J is TRBJ2-7 and V is TRBV3-1 (or the pseudogene TRBV3-2); TRBD1 matches at 9 bases. J lost 3 bases, V lost 4 bases, and 4 bases had no gene match. The CDR3 contains 14 residues. Germline CDR1 and CDR2: LGHDT and YNNKEL (reference sequence). Here the CDR3 DNA reads TGTGCCAGCAGCCTCGGGACAGGGTTCTACGAGCAGTACTTC. Translating gives CASSLGTGFYEQYF.

This clone was seen just once. The chain has TRBV2 and TRBJ2-7; TRBD2 might be the D (5 bases). Trimming took off 10 bases at V and 4 bases at J, with 14 bases between the two ends. Germline assignment: CDR1 SNHLY and CDR2 FYNNEI. The CDR3 spans 12 residues. The chain's CDR3 is CATRTGTYEQYF. The DNA for the CDR3 is TGTGCCACACGGACTGGAACTTACGAGCAGTACTTC.

The rearrangement uses TRBV2 and TRBJ1-5; a possible D gene is TRBD1 (5 bases). This CDR3 contains 14 residues. Germline loops: CDR1 SNHLY, CDR2 FYNNEI. Trimming stripped 6 bases from V and 3 bases from J, with 12 bases between. The CDR3 is CASSWDGSNQPQHF. The DNA for the CDR3 is TGTGCCAGCAGCTGGGACGGTTCCAATCAGCCCCAGCATTTT.

The chain has TRBV7-2 and TRBJ2-3, with a weak D call TRBD2 (7 bases). The V and J ends lost 2 bases and 4 bases respectively, with 19 bases between them. Per the germline V gene, CDR1 is SGHTA and CDR2 is FQGNSA. The CDR3 spans 17 residues. CDR3 coding DNA: TGTGCCAGCAGCTTAAGGCCCCTAGCGGAGGGGGCAGATACGCAGTATTTT. Its translation: CASSLRPLAEGADTQYF.

This clone showed up just once. The chain recombines TRBV7-9 with TRBJ2-5; 7 nucleotides line up with TRBD1. Germline CDR1 SEHNR, CDR2 FQNEAQ (reference sequence). The CDR3 has 13 residues. Losses at the gene ends were 5 bases for V and 5 bases for J; bases not matched to a gene: 5. CDR3 loop: CASSLQGKETQYF. The CDR3 DNA sequence: TGTGCCAGCAGCCTACAGGGGAAGGAGACCCAGTACTTC.

The gene calls are TRBV6-2 or TRBV6-3 and TRBJ2-3; the D is unclear. The CDR3 consists of 12 residues. Germline CDR1 is MNHEY and CDR2 is SVGEGT. The ends were cut back, 6 bases at V and 8 bases at J, with 12 bases in the middle. Here the CDR3 reads CASSREASTQYF. The CDR3 DNA reads TGTGCCAGCAGCCGAGAAGCAAGTACGCAGTATTTT.

The rearrangement uses TRBV5-5 and TRBJ2-1; TRBD2 is a possible D gene (5 bases). The CDR3 is 12 amino acids. Germline CDR1 is SGHKS and CDR2 is YYEKEE (reference sequence). Trimming removed 7 bases at V and 4 bases at J, with 9 bases between. The CDR3 nucleotides read TGTGCCAGCGGGAGTCGGTACAATGAGCAGTTCTTC. Residues: CASGSRYNEQFF.

The chain links TRBV25-1 to TRBJ2-1, with 14 positions matching TRBD2. Trimming removed 4 bases from V and 7 bases from J; junction bases left unmatched: 3. This CDR3 has 15 residues. Germline loops: CDR1 MGHDK, CDR2 SYGVNS. The CDR3 sequence is CASSGTSGRLNEQFF. For the CDR3, the DNA is TGTGCCAGCAGTGGGACTAGCGGGAGGTTGAATGAGCAGTTCTTC.

The chain combines TRBV6-5 with TRBJ1-6; no reliable D call. The CDR3 totals 14 residues. Trimming cost V 5 bases and J 7 bases, with 12 bases left between them. The V gene's germline CDR1 is MNHEY and CDR2 SVGAGI. The CDR3, as DNA: TGTGCCAGCAGTCCCCGACCCGAGAATTCACCCCTCCACTTT. This encodes CASSPRPENSPLHF.

The rearrangement links TRBV29-1 to TRBJ2-1; perhaps TRBD1 as D (5 bases). This CDR3 spans 16 amino acids. Trimming took 1 base from V and 2 from J, leaving 15 bases between them. Germline V CDR1 and CDR2: SQVTM, ANQGSEA. The CDR3 is CSVEGRPRQTYNEQFF. The CDR3 region has the DNA TGCAGCGTTGAAGGTAGGCCGAGACAGACCTACAATGAGCAGTTCTTC.

This chain uses TRBV5-6 with TRBJ2-5; D is possibly TRBD1 (5 bases). This CDR3 is 15 amino acids long. The germline gives CDR1 SGHDT, CDR2 YYEEEE. V dropped 0 bases and J dropped 1 base, with 10 bases sitting between them. The CDR3 DNA sequence: TGTGCCAGCAGCTTGGGGGTGACAGTCCAAGAGACCCAGTACTTC. Its translation: CASSLGVTVQETQYF.

The V and J genes are TRBV11-3 and TRBJ2-5, with 9 bases matching TRBD1. The junction had 9 bases not matched to a gene; V was cut back by 5 bases and J by 5 bases. The CDR3 extends over 15 amino acids. The germline V gene encodes CDR1 SGHNT and CDR2 YENEEA. This chain's CDR3 is CASSPRTGVGETQYF. CDR3 bases: TGTGCCAGCAGCCCTCGGACAGGGGTCGGGGAGACCCAGTACTTC.

This chain uses TRBV28 with TRBJ2-7; tentative D call: TRBD2 (6 bases). The V end lost 3 bases, the J end lost 2 bases, and 17 bases lay between the germline ends. The length of the CDR3 is 16 residues. The germline gives CDR1 MDHEN, CDR2 SYDVKM. CDR3 sequence: CASSLPGMGLPYEQYF. The CDR3 DNA reads TGTGCCAGCAGTTTGCCCGGGATGGGACTTCCCTACGAGCAGTACTTC.

The chain is built from TRBV11-2 and TRBJ2-5; a possible D gene is TRBD1 (5 bases). Germline CDR1 and CDR2: SGHAT and FQNNGV. Trimming removed 0 bases from V and 9 bases from J, with 14 bases in between. There are 14 residues in the CDR3. In DNA, the CDR3 is TGTGCCAGCAGCTTAGATTCCGCAGGGAATTCCCAGTACTTC. Encoded protein: CASSLDSAGNSQYF.

The rearrangement links TRBV14 to TRBJ2-7, with 14 bases aligning to TRBD2. V trimming: 3 bases; J trimming: 6 bases; junction bases outside the gene matches: 7. Germline V gene sequence: CDR1 SGHDN, CDR2 FVKESK. The CDR3 consists of 16 residues. The CDR3, as DNA: TGTGCCAGCAGCCAGCTTTCCGGGACTAGCGGGAGCGAGCAGTACTTC. This codes for CASSQLSGTSGSEQYF.

The sample holds a few counts of this clone. The CDR3 DNA reads as TGTGCCTGGAGTGCAGAGGGTCCGGGGATCGCGAATTCACCCCTCCACTTT. Amino acids: CAWSAEGPGIANSPLHF. This chain links TRBV30 with TRBJ1-6; D remains ambiguous. The germline V and J ends were trimmed by 1 base and 7 bases, with 20 bases remaining between them. The CDR3 has 17 residues. CDR1 and CDR2 (germline): GTSNPN, SVGIG (reference sequence). Looking up the rest from reference TRBV30 and TRBJ1-6 gives the full variable domain: SQTIHQWPATLVQPVGSPLSLECTVEGTSNPNLYWYRQAAGRGLQLLFYSVGIGQISSEVPQNLSASRPQDRQFILSSKKLLLSDSGFYLCAWSAEGPGIANSPLHFGNGTRLTVT.

This rearrangement joins TRBV6-5 to TRBJ2-1; 8 bases align to TRBD2. Germline V gene data show CDR1 as MNHEY and CDR2 as SVGAGI. This CDR3 has 16 residues. Trimming cost V 0 bases and J 4 bases; bases outside gene matches: 5. The CDR3: CASSYSRASGYNEQFF. CDR3 sequence (DNA): TGTGCCAGCAGTTACTCTCGGGCTAGCGGGTACAATGAGCAGTTCTTC.

V gene TRBV6-2 or TRBV6-3 combines with J gene TRBJ2-7; 7 bases line up with TRBD1. Germline loops: CDR1 MNHEY, CDR2 SVGEGT. V shed 2 bases, J shed 3 bases, and the junction held 4 bases outside the gene matches. The CDR3 is 14 amino acids. CDR3 region: CASSYTGAGYEQYF. CDR3 coding DNA: TGTGCCAGCAGTTACACAGGGGCCGGCTACGAGCAGTACTTC.

The chain couples TRBV24-1 to TRBJ2-2, with D possibly being TRBD1 or TRBD2 (5 bases each). The germline V gene has CDR1 KGHDR and CDR2 SFDVKD. The CDR3 length is 15 residues. V was pared by 1 base and J by 3 bases, with 8 bases between. CDR3 sequence (DNA): TGTGCCACCAGTGATTTTGGGACGGACACCGGGGAGCTGTTTTTT. It yields the protein CATSDFGTDTGELFF.

The rearrangement uses TRBV27 and TRBJ2-5; D is perhaps TRBD2 (6 bases). Germline CDR1 reads MNHEY; CDR2 reads SMNVEV (reference sequence). This CDR3 is 15 amino acids long. With 3 bases removed from V and 1 base from J, the gap between germline ends came to 12 bases. Written as DNA, the CDR3 is TGTGCCAGCAGTTTCACCGGGAGCGGCCAAGAGACCCAGTACTTC. Its protein product is CASSFTGSGQETQYF.

V gene TRBV6-5 combines with J gene TRBJ2-7; D is undetermined. The germline CDR1 and CDR2 sequences are MNHEY and SVGAGI. V was trimmed by 0 bases and J by 6 bases, leaving 15 bases between them. This CDR3 has 15 residues. The CDR3 bases are TGTGCCAGCAGTTACTCGAAAGGTCTCTTCGGCGAGCAGTACTTC. This encodes CASSYSKGLFGEQYF.

This clone was detected only once. The chain joins TRBV9 to TRBJ1-6; TRBD1 is a possible D gene (5 bases). This CDR3 has 16 amino acids. With 4 bases removed from V and 7 bases from J, the gap between germline ends came to 18 bases. Germline assignment: CDR1 SGDLS and CDR2 YYNGEE. CDR3 sequence (DNA): TGTGCCAGCAGCTCTTCAGGGAACATTCAGAATTCACCCCTCCACTTT. Its protein product is CASSSSGNIQNSPLHF.

This chain joins TRBV14 and TRBJ2-6, with 13 bases identical to TRBD2. CDR3 length equals 21 residues. V shed 0 bases and J 0 bases; nucleotides not matched to a gene: 8. The germline CDR1 and CDR2 sequences are SGHDN and FVKESK. This CDR3 reads CASSQDGLAGDHYSGANVLTF. CDR3 DNA: TGTGCCAGCAGCCAAGACGGACTAGCGGGAGACCATTACTCTGGGGCCAACGTCCTGACTTTC. Full variable domain (remainder filled in from reference TRBV14 and TRBJ2-6): EAGVTQFPSHSVIEKGQTVTLRCDPISGHDNLYWYRRVMGKEIKFLLHFVKESKQDESGMPNNRFLAERTGGTYSTLKVQPAELEDSGVYFCASSQDGLAGDHYSGANVLTFGAGSRLTVL.

This chain links TRBV5-6 with TRBJ2-2; D gene ambiguous. This CDR3 contains 18 residues. The V and J ends lost 0 bases and 8 bases respectively, with 23 bases between them. Per the germline V gene, CDR1 is SGHDT and CDR2 is YYEEEE. In DNA form, the CDR3 reads TGTGCCAGCAGCTTGGCCATAAGTTCAACCCCTGGAGCGGGGGAGCTGTTTTTT. Residues: CASSLAISSTPGAGELFF.

This clone has just one count. The rearrangement links TRBV28 to TRBJ2-1; 9 nucleotides align to TRBD1. Trimming at V came to 8 bases and at J to 0 bases, leaving 11 bases not matched to a gene. The CDR3 consists of 17 residues. The germline CDR1 and CDR2 sequences are MDHEN and SYDVKM. CDR3 amino acids: CASRGKMDRGSYNEQFF. The CDR3 nucleotides read TGTGCCAGCCGCGGGAAAATGGACAGGGGCTCCTACAATGAGCAGTTCTTC. Full variable domain (missing parts from reference TRBV28 and TRBJ2-1): DVKVTQSSRYLVKRTGEKVFLECVQDMDHENMFWYRQDPGLGLRLIYFSYDVKMKEKGDIPEGYSVSREKKERFSLILESASTNQTSMYLCASRGKMDRGSYNEQFFGPGTRLTVL.

The chain joins TRBV11-2 to TRBJ2-7, with TRBD1 matching over 10 bases. CDR1 and CDR2 from the germline V gene are SGHAT and FQNNGV. V trimming: 1 base; J trimming: 4 bases; junction bases outside the gene matches: 10. This CDR3 has 17 amino acids. Here the CDR3 reads CASSLAGTGAFRYEQYF. The CDR3, as DNA: TGTGCCAGCAGCTTAGCCGGGACAGGGGCCTTCAGGTACGAGCAGTACTTC. Combining the CDR3 with reference TRBV11-2 and TRBJ2-7 gives the whole variable domain EAGVAQSPRYKIIEKRQSVAFWCNPISGHATLYWYQQILGQGPKLLIQFQNNGVVDDSQLPKDRFSAERLKGVDSTLKIQPAKLEDSAVYLCASSLAGTGAFRYEQYFGPGTRLTVT.

The chain is built from TRBV6-2 or TRBV6-3 and TRBJ2-3, with TRBD2 matching 14 bases. Germline loops: CDR1 MNHEY, CDR2 SVGEGT. The CDR3 runs 19 residues. Trimming at V came to 5 bases and at J to 6 bases, leaving 16 bases not matched to a gene. Written as DNA, the CDR3 is TGTGCCAGCAGTCCAGGACTAGCGGGAGGTTCGCTTCAGAGGGATACGCAGTATTTT. Encoded protein: CASSPGLAGGSLQRDTQYF.

This chain joins TRBV6-2 or TRBV6-3 and TRBJ2-1, with a possible D match to TRBD2 (6 bases). The CDR3 spans 16 residues. V was shortened by 5 bases and J by 2 bases, with 16 bases between the two germline ends. Germline CDR1 and CDR2: MNHEY and SVGEGT. This CDR3 is CASSPVVAGTYNEQFF. The CDR3, as DNA: TGTGCCAGCAGTCCAGTAGTTGCGGGGACCTACAATGAGCAGTTCTTC.

The chain is built from TRBV7-8 and TRBJ1-5, with D perhaps matching TRBD1 (5 bases). CDR3 length: 12 residues. The germline V gene encodes CDR1 SGHVS and CDR2 FQNEAQ. The V end was cut by 4 bases, the J end by 6 bases, with 7 bases between. In DNA, the CDR3 is TGTGCCAGCAGCTCGGGGCTTCAGCCCCAGCATTTT. Translation gives CASSSGLQPQHF.

V usage is TRBV4-1 and J usage is TRBJ1-6, with TRBD1 identical over 7 bases. From germline, CDR1 is MGHRA and CDR2 YSYEKL. The CDR3 is 15 amino acids. The junction had 12 bases not matched to a gene; V was cut back by 6 bases and J by 10 bases. In nucleotides, the CDR3 is TGCGCCAGCAGGGCCGACAGGGCGCTCGGATCACCCCTCCACTTT. This gives the protein CASRADRALGSPLHF.

The V gene is TRBV5-1, the J gene TRBJ2-2; tentatively, D is TRBD1 (5 bases). The germline gives CDR1 SGHRS, CDR2 YFSETQ. The CDR3 consists of 16 residues. Deletions cut 0 bases from V and 8 bases from J, with 17 bases between. The CDR3 DNA sequence: TGCGCCAGCAGCTTGGAGATGGGGCCCCCAGGTGGGGAGCTGTTTTTT. Translation: CASSLEMGPPGGELFF.